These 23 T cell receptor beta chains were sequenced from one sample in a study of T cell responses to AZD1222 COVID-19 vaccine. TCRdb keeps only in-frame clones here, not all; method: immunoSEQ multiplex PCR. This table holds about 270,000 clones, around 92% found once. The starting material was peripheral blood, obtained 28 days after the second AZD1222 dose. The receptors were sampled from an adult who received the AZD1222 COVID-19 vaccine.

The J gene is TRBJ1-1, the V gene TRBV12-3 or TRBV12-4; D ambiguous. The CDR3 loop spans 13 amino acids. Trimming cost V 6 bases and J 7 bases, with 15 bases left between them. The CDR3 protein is CASSSMERREAFF. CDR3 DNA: TGTGCCAGCAGCTCTATGGAACGCCGTGAAGCTTTCTTT.

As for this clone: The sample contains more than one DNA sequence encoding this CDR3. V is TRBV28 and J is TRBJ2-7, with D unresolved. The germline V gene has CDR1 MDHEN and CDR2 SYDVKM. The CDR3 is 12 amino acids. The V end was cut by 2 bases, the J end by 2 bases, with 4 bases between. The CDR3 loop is CASSLPPYEQYF. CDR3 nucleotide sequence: TGTGCCAGCAGTTTACCCCCCTACGAGCAGTACTTC.

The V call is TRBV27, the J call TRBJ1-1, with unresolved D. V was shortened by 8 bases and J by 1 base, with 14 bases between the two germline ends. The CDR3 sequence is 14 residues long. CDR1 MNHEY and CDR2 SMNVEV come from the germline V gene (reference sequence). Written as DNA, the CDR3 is TGTGCCAGCCGCAAGATAGAAACGAACACTGAAGCTTTCTTT. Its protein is CASRKIETNTEAFF.

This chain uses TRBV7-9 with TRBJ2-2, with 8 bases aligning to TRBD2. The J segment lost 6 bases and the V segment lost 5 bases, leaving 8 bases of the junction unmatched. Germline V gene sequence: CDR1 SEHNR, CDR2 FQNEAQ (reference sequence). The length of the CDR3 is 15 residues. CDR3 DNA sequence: TGTGCCAGCAGCCTCCTTGCGCGGGGGGCCGGGGAGCTGTTTTTT. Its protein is CASSLLARGAGELFF.

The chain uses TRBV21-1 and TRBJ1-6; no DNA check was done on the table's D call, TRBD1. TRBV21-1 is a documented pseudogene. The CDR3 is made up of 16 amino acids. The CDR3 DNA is TGTGCCAGCAGCAAAGATTGGGCTGGGACAGATCCACCCCTCCACTTT. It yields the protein CASSKDWAGTDPPLHF.

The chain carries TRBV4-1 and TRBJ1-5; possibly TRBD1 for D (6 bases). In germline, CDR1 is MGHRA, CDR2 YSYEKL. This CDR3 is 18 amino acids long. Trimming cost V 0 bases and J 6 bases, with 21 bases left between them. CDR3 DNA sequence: TGCGCCAGCAGCCAAGACGGGGGCGGCACGGGAAAGGGTCAGCCCCAGCATTTT. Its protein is CASSQDGGGTGKGQPQHF.

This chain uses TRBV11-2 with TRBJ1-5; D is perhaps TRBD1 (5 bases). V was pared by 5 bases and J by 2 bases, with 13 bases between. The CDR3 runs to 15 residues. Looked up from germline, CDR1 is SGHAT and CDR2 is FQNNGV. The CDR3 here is CASSPIGTGNQPQHF. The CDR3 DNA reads TGTGCCAGCAGCCCGATCGGGACGGGCAATCAGCCCCAGCATTTT.

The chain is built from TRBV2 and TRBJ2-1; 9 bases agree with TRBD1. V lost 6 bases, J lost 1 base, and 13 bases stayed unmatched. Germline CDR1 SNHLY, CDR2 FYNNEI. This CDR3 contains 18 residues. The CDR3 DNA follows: TGTGCCAGCAGCAGTACAGGGGGCCTTAACGGGTCCTACAATGAGCAGTTCTTC. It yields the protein CASSSTGGLNGSYNEQFF.

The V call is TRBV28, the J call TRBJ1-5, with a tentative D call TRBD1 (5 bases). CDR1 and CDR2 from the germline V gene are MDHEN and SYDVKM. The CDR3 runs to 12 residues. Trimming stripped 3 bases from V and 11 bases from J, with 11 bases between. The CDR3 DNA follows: TGTGCCAGCAGTTTGCCCGGGACGGCCCAGCATTTT. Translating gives CASSLPGTAQHF.

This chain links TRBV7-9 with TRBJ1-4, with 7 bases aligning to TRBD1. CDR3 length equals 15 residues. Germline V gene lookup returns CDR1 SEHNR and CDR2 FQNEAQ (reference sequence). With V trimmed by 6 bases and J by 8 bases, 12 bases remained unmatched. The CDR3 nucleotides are TGTGCCAGCAGGACCTCGGGGCAGGGGGTAGAAAAACTGTTTTTT. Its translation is CASRTSGQGVEKLFF.

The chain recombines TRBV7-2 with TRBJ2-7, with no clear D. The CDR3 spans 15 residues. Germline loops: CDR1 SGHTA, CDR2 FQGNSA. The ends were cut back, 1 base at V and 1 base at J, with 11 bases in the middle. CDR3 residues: CASSLVGSRSYEQYF. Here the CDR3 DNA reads TGTGCCAGCAGCTTAGTAGGTTCCAGGTCCTACGAGCAGTACTTC.

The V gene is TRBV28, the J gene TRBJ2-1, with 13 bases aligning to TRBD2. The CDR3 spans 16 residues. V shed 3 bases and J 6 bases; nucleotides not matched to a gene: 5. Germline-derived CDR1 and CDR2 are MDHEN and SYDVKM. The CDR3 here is CASSFPRLAGGNEQFF. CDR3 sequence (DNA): TGTGCCAGCAGTTTCCCTAGACTAGCGGGAGGCAATGAGCAGTTCTTC.

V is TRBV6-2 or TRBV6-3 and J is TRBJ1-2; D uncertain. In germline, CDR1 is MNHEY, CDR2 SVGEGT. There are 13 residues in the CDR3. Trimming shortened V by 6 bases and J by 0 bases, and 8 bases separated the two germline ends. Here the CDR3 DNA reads TGTGCCAGCAGCCCCCCGGCTAACTATGGCTACACCTTC. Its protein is CASSPPANYGYTF.

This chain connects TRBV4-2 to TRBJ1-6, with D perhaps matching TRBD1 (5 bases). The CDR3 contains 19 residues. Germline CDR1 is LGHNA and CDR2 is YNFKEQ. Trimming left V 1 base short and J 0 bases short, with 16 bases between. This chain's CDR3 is CASSQVAAGMSSYNSPLHF. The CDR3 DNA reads TGTGCCAGCAGCCAAGTAGCGGCAGGGATGAGCTCCTATAATTCACCCCTCCACTTT.

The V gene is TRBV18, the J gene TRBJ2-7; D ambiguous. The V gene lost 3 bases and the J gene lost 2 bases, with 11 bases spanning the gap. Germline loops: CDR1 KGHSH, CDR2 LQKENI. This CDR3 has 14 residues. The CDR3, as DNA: TGTGCCAGCTCACCCCTATTCTACCCCTACGAGCAGTACTTC. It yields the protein CASSPLFYPYEQYF. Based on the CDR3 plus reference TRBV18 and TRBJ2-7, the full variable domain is NAGVMQNPRHLVRRRGQEARLRCSPMKGHSHVYWYRQLPEEGLKFMVYLQKENIIDESGMPKERFSAEFPKEGPSILRIQQVVRGDSAAYFCASSPLFYPYEQYFGPGTRLTVT.

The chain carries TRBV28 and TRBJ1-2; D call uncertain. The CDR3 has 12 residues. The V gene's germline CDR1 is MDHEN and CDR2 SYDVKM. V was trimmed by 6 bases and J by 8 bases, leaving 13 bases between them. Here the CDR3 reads CASSLRTLGYTF. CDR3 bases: TGTGCCAGCAGCCTCAGGACCCTGGGCTACACCTTC.

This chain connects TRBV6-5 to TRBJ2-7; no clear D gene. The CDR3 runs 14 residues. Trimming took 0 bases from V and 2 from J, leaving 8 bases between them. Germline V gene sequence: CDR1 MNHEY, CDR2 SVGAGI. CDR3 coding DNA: TGTGCCAGCAGTTACTCGCCTGATGCCTACGAGCAGTACTTC. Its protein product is CASSYSPDAYEQYF.

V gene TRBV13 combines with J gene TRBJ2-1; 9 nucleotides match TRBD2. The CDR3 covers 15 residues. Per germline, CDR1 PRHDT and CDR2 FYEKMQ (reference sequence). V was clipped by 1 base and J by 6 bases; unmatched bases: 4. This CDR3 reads CASSLVGGGANEQFF. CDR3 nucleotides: TGTGCCAGCAGCTTAGTGGGCGGGGGGGCCAATGAGCAGTTCTTC.

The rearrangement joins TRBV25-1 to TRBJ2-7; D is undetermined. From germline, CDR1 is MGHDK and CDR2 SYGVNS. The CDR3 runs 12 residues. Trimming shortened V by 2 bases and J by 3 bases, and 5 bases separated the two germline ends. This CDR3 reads CASSETVYEQYF. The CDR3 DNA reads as TGTGCCAGCAGTGAAACCGTCTACGAGCAGTACTTC.

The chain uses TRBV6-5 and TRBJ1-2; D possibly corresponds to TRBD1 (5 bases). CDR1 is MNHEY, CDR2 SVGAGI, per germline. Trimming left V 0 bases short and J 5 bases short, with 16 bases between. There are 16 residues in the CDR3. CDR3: CASSYSFRGSSYGYTF. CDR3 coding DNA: TGTGCCAGCAGTTACTCGTTTCGGGGCTCGTCTTATGGCTACACCTTC.

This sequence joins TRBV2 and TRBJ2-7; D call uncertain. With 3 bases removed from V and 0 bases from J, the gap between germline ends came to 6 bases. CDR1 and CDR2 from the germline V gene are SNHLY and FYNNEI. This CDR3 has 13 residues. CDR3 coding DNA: TGTGCCAGCAGTGAGAGCTACTCCTACGAGCAGTACTTC. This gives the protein CASSESYSYEQYF.

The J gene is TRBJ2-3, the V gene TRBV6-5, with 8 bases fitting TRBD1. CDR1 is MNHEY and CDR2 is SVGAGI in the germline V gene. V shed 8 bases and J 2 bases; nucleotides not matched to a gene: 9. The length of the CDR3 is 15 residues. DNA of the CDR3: TGTGCCAGCGACCGGGACAGGTCGTACACAGATACGCAGTATTTT. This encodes CASDRDRSYTDTQYF.

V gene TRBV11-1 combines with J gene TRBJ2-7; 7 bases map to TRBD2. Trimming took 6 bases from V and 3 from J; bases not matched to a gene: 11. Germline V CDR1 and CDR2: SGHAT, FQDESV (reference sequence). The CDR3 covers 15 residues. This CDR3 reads CASSPGGAGIYEQYF. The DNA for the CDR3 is TGTGCCAGCAGTCCCGGGGGAGCGGGGATCTACGAGCAGTACTTC.